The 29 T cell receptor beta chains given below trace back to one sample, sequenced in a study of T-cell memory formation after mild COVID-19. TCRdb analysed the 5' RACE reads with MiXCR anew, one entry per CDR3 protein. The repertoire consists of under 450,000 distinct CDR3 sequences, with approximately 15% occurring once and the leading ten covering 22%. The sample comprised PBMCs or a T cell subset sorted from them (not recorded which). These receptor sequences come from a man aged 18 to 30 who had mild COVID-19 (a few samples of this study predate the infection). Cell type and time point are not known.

The CDR3 region is CATRHGDRDTEAFF. For the CDR3, the DNA is TGTGCCACCAGGCATGGGGACAGAGACACTGAAGCTTTCTTT. The chain links TRBV24-1 to TRBJ1-1; 7 bases fit TRBD1. The CDR3 sequence is 14 residues long. Germline trimming cut 7 bases from V and 3 bases from J; bases unmatched to any gene: 7. From germline, CDR1 is KGHDR and CDR2 SFDVKD.

CDR3 amino acids: CASSLGQNEAFF. CDR3 nucleotides: TGTGCCAGCAGCCTAGGACAGAATGAAGCTTTCTTT. J is TRBJ1-1 and V is TRBV7-2; D perhaps matches TRBD1 (6 bases). CDR1 SGHTA and CDR2 FQGNSA come from the germline V gene. The CDR3 sequence is 12 residues long. The ends were cut back, 5 bases at V and 7 bases at J, with 11 bases in the middle.

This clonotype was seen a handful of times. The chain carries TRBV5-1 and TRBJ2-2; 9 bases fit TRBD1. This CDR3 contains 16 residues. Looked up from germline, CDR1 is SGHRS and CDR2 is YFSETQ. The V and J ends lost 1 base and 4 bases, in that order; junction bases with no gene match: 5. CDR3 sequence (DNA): TGCGCCAGCAGCTTGTCGGGACAGGGTTCCACCGGGGAGCTGTTTTTT. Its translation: CASSLSGQGSTGELFF.

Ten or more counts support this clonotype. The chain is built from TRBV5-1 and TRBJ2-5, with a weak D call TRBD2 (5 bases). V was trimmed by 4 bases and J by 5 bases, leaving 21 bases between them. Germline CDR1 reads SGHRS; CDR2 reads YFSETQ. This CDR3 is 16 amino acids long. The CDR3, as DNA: TGCGCCAGCAGCGCAATGCTAGGTGGAGGTGAGGAGACCCAGTACTTC. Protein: CASSAMLGGGEETQYF.

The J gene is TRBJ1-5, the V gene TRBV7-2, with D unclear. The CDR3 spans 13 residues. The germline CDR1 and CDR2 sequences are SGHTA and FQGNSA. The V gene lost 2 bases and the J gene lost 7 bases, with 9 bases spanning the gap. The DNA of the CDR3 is TGTGCCAGCAGCTTAATGGGATCGCAGCCCCAGCATTTT. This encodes CASSLMGSQPQHF.

The CDR3 region is CASKSNYGYTF. DNA for the CDR3: TGTGCCAGCAAATCTAACTATGGCTACACCTTC. V is TRBV2 and J is TRBJ1-2; D unclear. V lost 7 bases to trimming and J lost 0 bases, with 3 bases between them. The germline V gene encodes CDR1 SNHLY and CDR2 FYNNEI. The CDR3 contains 11 residues.

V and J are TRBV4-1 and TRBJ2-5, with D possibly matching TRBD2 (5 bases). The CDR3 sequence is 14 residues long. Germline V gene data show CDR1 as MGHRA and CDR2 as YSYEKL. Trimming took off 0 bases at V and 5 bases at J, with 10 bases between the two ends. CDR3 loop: CASSQEPTGETQYF. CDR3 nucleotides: TGCGCCAGCAGCCAAGAGCCGACGGGGGAGACCCAGTACTTC.

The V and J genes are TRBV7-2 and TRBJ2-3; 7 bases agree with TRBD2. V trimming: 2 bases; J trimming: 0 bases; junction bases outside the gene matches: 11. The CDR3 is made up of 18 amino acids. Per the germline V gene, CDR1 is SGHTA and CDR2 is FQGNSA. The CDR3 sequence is CASSLPAGRRWSTDTQYF. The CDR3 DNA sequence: TGTGCCAGCAGCTTACCAGCGGGGAGGAGGTGGAGCACAGATACGCAGTATTTT. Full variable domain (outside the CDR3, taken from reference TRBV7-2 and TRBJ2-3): GAGVSQSPSNKVTEKGKDVELRCDPISGHTALYWYRQSLGQGLEFLIYFQGNSAPDKSGLPSDRFSAERTGGSVSTLTIQRTQQEDSAVYLCASSLPAGRRWSTDTQYFGPGTRLTVL.

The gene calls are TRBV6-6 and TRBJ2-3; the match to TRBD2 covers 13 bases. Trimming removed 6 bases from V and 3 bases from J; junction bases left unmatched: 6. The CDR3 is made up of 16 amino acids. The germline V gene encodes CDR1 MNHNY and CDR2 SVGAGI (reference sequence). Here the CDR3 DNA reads TGTGCCAGCAGCAGACTAGCGGGGGGAACGACAGATACGCAGTATTTT. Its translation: CASSRLAGGTTDTQYF.

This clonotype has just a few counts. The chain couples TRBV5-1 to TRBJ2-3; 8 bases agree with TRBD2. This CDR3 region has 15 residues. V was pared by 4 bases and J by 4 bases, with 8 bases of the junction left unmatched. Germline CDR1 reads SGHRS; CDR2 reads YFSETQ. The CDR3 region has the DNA TGCGCCAGCAGCGTTACACGGGAGGGGGCAGATACGCAGTATTTT. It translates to CASSVTREGADTQYF. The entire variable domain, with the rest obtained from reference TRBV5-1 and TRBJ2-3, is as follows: KAGVTQTPRYLIKTRGQQVTLSCSPISGHRSVSWYQQTPGQGLQFLFEYFSETQRNKGNFPGRFSGRQFSNSRSEMNVSTLELGDSALYLCASSVTREGADTQYFGPGTRLTVL.

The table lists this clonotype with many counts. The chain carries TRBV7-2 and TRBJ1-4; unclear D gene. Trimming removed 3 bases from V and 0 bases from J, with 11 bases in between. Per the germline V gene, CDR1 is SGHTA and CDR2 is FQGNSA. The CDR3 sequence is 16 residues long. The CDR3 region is CASSLLGGATNEKLFF. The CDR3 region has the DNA TGTGCCAGCAGCTTGTTGGGTGGGGCAACTAATGAAAAACTGTTTTTT.

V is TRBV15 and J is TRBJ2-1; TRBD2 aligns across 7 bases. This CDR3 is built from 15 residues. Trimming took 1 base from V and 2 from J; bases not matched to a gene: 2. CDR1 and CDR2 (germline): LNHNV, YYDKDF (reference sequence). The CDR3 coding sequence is TGTGCCACCAGCAGAGCACGGGGGGCCTACAATGAGCAGTTCTTC. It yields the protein CATSRARGAYNEQFF.

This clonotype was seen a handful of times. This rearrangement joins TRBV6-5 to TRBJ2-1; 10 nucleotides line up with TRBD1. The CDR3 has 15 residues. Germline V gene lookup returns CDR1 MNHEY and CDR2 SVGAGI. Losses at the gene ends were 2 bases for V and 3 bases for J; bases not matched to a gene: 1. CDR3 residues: CASSYRTGGYNEQFF. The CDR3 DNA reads TGTGCCAGCAGTTACCGGACAGGGGGCTACAATGAGCAGTTCTTC.

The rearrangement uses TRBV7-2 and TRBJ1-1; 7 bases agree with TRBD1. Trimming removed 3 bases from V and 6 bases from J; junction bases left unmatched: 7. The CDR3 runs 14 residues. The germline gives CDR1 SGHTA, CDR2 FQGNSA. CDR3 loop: CASSFGTDSPEAFF. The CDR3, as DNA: TGTGCCAGCAGCTTTGGGACAGACTCCCCTGAAGCTTTCTTT. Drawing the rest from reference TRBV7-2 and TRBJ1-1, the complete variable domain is GAGVSQSPSNKVTEKGKDVELRCDPISGHTALYWYRQSLGQGLEFLIYFQGNSAPDKSGLPSDRFSAERTGGSVSTLTIQRTQQEDSAVYLCASSFGTDSPEAFFGQGTRLTVV.

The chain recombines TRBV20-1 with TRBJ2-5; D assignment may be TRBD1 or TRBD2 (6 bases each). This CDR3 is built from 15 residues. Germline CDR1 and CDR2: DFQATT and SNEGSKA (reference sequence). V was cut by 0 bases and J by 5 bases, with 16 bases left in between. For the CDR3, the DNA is TGCAGTGCTAGAGACACTTTGGGGGGCGCGGAGACCCAGTACTTC. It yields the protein CSARDTLGGAETQYF.

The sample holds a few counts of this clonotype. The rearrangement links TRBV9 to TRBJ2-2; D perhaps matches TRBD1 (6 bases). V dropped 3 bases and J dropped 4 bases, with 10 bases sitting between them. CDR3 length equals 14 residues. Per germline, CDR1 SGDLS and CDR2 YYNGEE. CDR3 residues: CASSAGTFTGELFF. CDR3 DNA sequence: TGTGCCAGCAGCGCGGGGACATTCACCGGGGAGCTGTTTTTT.

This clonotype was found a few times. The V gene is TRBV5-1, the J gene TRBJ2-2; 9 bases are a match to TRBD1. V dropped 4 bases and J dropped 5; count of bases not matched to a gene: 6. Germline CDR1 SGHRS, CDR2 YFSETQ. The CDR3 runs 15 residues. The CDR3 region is CASSPPGTGTGELFF. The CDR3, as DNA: TGCGCCAGCAGCCCCCCAGGGACAGGGACCGGGGAGCTGTTTTTT.

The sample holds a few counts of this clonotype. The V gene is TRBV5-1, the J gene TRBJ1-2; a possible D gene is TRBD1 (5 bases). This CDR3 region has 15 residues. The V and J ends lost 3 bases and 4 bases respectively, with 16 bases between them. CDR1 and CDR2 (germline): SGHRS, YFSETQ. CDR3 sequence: CASSWTLTNIYGYTF. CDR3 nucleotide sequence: TGCGCCAGCAGCTGGACATTGACGAACATCTATGGCTACACCTTC.

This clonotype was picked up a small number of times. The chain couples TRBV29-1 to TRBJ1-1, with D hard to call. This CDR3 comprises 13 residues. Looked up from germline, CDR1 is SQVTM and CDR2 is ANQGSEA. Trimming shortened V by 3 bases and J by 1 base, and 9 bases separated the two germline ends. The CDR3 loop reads CSVEGQPNTEAFF. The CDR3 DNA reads TGCAGCGTTGAGGGCCAGCCGAACACTGAAGCTTTCTTT.

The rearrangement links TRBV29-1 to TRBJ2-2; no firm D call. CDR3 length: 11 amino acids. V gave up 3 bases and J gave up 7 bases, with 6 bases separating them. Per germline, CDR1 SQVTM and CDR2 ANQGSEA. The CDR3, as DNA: TGCAGCGTTGATAGGTTCGGGGAGCTGTTTTTT. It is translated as CSVDRFGELFF.

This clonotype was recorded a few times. The CDR3 sequence: CATSRATPGELFF. Here the CDR3 DNA reads TGTGCCACCAGCAGAGCGACCCCCGGGGAGCTGTTTTTT. V usage is TRBV15 and J usage is TRBJ2-2; no reliable D call. This CDR3 is built from 13 residues. Germline values: CDR1 LNHNV, CDR2 YYDKDF (reference sequence). Trimming pared 1 base from V and 6 bases from J, leaving 6 bases between.

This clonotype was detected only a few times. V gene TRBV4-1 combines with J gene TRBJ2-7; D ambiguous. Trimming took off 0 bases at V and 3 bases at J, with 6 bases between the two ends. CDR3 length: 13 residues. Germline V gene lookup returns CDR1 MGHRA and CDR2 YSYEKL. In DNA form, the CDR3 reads TGCGCCAGCAGCCAAGAGCTCTACTACGAGCAGTACGTC. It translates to CASSQELYYEQYV.

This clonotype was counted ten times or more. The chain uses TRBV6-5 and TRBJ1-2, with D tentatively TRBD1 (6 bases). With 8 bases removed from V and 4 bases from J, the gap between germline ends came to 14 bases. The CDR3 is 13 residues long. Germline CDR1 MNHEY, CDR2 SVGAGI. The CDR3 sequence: CASRFQGLYGYTF. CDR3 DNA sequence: TGTGCCAGCCGTTTTCAGGGGCTCTATGGCTACACCTTC.

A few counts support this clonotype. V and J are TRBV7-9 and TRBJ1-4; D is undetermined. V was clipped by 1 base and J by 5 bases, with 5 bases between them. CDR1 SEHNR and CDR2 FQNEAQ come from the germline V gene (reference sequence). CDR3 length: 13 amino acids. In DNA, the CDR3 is TGTGCCAGCAGCTTAGGTGGAAATGAAAAACTGTTTTTT. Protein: CASSLGGNEKLFF. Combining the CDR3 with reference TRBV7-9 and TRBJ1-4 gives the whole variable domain DTGVSQNPRHKITKRGQNVTFRCDPISEHNRLYWYRQTLGQGPEFLTYFQNEAQLEKSRLLSDRFSAERPKGSFSTLEIQRTEQGDSAMYLCASSLGGNEKLFFGSGTQLSVL.

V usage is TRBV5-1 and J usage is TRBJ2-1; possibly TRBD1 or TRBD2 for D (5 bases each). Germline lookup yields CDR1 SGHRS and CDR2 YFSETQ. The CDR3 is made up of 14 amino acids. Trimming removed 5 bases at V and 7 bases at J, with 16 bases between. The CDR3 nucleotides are TGCGCCAGCAGTCTGGGGACGGCAGGGAATGAGCAGTTCTTC. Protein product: CASSLGTAGNEQFF.

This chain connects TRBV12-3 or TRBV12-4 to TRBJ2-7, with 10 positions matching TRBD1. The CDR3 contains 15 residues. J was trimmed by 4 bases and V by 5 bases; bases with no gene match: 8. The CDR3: CASSRQGQGWYEQYF. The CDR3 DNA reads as TGTGCCAGCAGTCGGCAGGGACAGGGGTGGTACGAGCAGTACTTC.

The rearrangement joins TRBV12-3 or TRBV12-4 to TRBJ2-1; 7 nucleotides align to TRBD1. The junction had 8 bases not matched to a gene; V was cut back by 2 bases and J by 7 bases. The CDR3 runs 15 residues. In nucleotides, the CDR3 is TGTGCCAGCAGTTTAAGGGGGCGCGTGGAGAATGAGCAGTTCTTC. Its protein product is CASSLRGRVENEQFF.

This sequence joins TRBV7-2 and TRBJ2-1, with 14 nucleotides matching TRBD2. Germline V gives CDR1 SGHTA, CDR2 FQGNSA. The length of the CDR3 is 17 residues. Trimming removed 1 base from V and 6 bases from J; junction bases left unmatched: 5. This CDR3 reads CASSLGQGLAGANEQFF. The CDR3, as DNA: TGTGCCAGCAGCTTAGGGCAGGGACTAGCGGGGGCCAATGAGCAGTTCTTC.

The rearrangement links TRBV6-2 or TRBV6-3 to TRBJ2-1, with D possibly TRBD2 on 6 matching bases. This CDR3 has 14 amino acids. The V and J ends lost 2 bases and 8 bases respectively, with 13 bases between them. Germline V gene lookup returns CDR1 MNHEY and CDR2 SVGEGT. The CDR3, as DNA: TGTGCCAGCAGTTACCCCCACCGCGGGGATGAGCAGTTCTTC. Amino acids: CASSYPHRGDEQFF.